Each of the 10 T cell receptor beta chains below was sequenced from the same sample in a study of T-cell memory formation after mild COVID-19. MiXCR, applied by TCRdb to the 5' RACE reads, yields one record per CDR3 protein. Of roughly 550,000 distinct CDR3 sequences in the sample, about 20% were seen once. The sample comprised PBMCs or a T cell subset sorted from them (not recorded which). The source is an adult woman who had mild COVID-19 (a few samples of this study predate the infection). Cell type and time point are not known.

This chain links TRBV10-3 with TRBJ2-5; 8 bases line up with TRBD2. The CDR3 loop spans 13 amino acids. V lost 6 bases, J lost 4 bases, and 4 bases stayed unmatched. Germline CDR1 ENHRY, CDR2 SYGVKD. In DNA form, the CDR3 reads TGTGCCATCAGCCCACTAGCGGCAGAGACCCAGTACTTC. Translating it yields CAISPLAAETQYF.

The chain combines TRBV3-1 with TRBJ2-1; TRBD1 aligns across 11 bases. This CDR3 is 16 amino acids long. Germline CDR1 and CDR2: LGHDT and YNNKEL (reference sequence). Trimming removed 1 base from V and 8 bases from J; junction bases left unmatched: 7. The CDR3 here is CASSQVSGQGAHEQFF. The DNA for the CDR3 is TGTGCCAGCAGCCAAGTCTCCGGACAGGGGGCTCATGAGCAGTTCTTC.

The CDR3 coding sequence is TGTGCCACCAGTGGACAGGACCTCCCCTATGGCTACACCTTC. Amino acid sequence: CATSGQDLPYGYTF. This chain connects TRBV24-1 to TRBJ1-2; tentative D call: TRBD1 (6 bases). V was shortened by 5 bases and J by 4 bases, with 13 bases between the two germline ends. Germline V gene sequence: CDR1 KGHDR, CDR2 SFDVKD. CDR3 size: 14 residues.

This clonotype was seen only a few times. This rearrangement joins TRBV19 to TRBJ2-3; the match to TRBD2 covers 10 bases. Germline CDR1 reads LNHDA; CDR2 reads SQIVND (reference sequence). The CDR3 has 14 residues. The trim removed 6 bases at V and 3 bases at J, leaving 3 bases unmatched. The chain's CDR3 is CASRVLAGTDTQYF. The CDR3, as DNA: TGTGCCAGTAGGGTACTAGCGGGAACAGATACGCAGTATTTT.

Only a few counts were recorded for this clonotype. J is TRBJ2-3 and V is TRBV12-5; the match to TRBD2 covers 8 bases. The CDR3 covers 18 residues. The ends lost 2 bases at V and 3 bases at J; junction bases unmatched: 13. Germline CDR1 and CDR2: LGHNT and FRNRAP. DNA of the CDR3: TGTGCTAGTGGTTTGCCCTTAGCGGGACTGGCTGCAACAGATACGCAGTATTTT. This sequence encodes CASGLPLAGLAATDTQYF.

This clonotype came up many times. The rearrangement links TRBV4-2 to TRBJ1-2; a weak D match, TRBD1 (6 bases). Germline assignment: CDR1 LGHNA and CDR2 YNFKEQ. This CDR3 has 14 amino acids. Trimming cost V 3 bases and J 8 bases, with 16 bases left between them. This chain's CDR3 is CASSQGTLLQGYTF. CDR3 coding DNA: TGTGCCAGCAGCCAGGGGACACTGCTACAGGGCTACACCTTC.

This chain connects TRBV4-2 to TRBJ2-3; tentative D call: TRBD1 (6 bases). Germline lookup yields CDR1 LGHNA and CDR2 YNFKEQ. There are 15 residues in the CDR3. Trimming stripped 4 bases from V and 2 bases from J, with 13 bases between. The CDR3 sequence: CASSPGTLLTDTQYF. The CDR3 DNA reads as TGTGCCAGCAGCCCCGGGACACTCCTCACAGATACGCAGTATTTT.

This clonotype was recorded a few times. The genes are TRBV5-4 and TRBJ2-3, with D possibly called TRBD1 or TRBD2 (5 bases each). Looked up from germline, CDR1 is SGHNT and CDR2 is YYREEE (reference sequence). V lost 2 bases and J 3 bases, leaving 10 bases between the germline ends. This CDR3 is built from 14 residues. The CDR3 loop is CASSFWDLTDTQYF. The DNA for the CDR3 is TGTGCCAGCAGCTTCTGGGACCTGACAGATACGCAGTATTTT.

V and J are TRBV2 and TRBJ2-3; D not resolved. Deletions cut 5 bases from V and 6 bases from J, with 9 bases between. The germline gives CDR1 SNHLY, CDR2 FYNNEI. This CDR3 region has 12 residues. CDR3 amino acids: CASSRSYDTQYF. In DNA, the CDR3 is TGTGCCAGCAGTCGTAGCTATGATACGCAGTATTTT.

This clonotype was picked up a small number of times. The V gene is TRBV5-4, the J gene TRBJ2-7; TRBD2 agrees at 12 bases. The germline V gene has CDR1 SGHNT and CDR2 YYREEE (reference sequence). The CDR3 spans 16 residues. Losses at the gene ends were 4 bases for V and 5 bases for J; bases not matched to a gene: 10. The CDR3 DNA is TGTGCCAGCAGCGTCCGACTAGCGGGAGTAAGGGACGAGCAGTACTTC. Translation: CASSVRLAGVRDEQYF. Full variable domain (outside the CDR3, taken from reference TRBV5-4 and TRBJ2-7): ETGVTQSPTHLIKTRGQQVTLRCSSQSGHNTVSWYQQALGQGPQFIFQYYREEENGRGNFPPRFSGLQFPNYSSELNVNALELDDSALYLCASSVRLAGVRDEQYFGPGTRLTVT.